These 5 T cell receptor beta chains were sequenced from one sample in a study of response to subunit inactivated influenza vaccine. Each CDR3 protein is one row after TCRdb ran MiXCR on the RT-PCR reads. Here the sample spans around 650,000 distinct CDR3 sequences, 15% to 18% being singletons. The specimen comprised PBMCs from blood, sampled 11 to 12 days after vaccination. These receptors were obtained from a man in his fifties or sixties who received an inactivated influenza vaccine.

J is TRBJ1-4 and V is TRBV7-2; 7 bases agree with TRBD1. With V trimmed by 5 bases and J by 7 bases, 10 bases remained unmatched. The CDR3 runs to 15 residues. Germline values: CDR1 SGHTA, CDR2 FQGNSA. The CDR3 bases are TGTGCCAGCAGCCCGAATACAGGGGATAGTGAAAAACTGTTTTTT. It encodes CASSPNTGDSEKLFF.

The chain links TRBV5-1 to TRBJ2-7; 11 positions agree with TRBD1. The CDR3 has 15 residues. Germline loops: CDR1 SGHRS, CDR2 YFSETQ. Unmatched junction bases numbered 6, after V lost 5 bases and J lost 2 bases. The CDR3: CASRVGTGGTYEQYF. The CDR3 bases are TGCGCCAGCAGGGTCGGGACAGGGGGAACCTACGAGCAGTACTTC.

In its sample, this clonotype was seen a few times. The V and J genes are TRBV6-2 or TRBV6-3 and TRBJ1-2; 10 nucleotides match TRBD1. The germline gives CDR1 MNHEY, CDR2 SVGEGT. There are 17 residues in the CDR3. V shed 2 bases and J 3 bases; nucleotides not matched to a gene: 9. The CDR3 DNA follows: TGTGCCAGCAGTTACAGAATCGGGACAGGGGACCACTATGGCTACACCTTC. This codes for CASSYRIGTGDHYGYTF.

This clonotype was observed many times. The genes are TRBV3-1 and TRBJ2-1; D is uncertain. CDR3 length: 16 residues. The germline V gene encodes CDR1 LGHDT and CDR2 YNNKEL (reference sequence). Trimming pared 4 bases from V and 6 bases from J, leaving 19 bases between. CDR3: CASSRVVSVSGNEQFF. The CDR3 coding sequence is TGTGCCAGCAGCCGGGTGGTGAGTGTCAGTGGCAATGAGCAGTTCTTC.

In nucleotides, the CDR3 is TGCAGTGCCTCAGGGGGAGACGTCACAGATACGCAGTATTTT. Its protein is CSASGGDVTDTQYF. The V gene is TRBV20-1, the J gene TRBJ2-3, with 7 bases aligning to TRBD1. The CDR3 loop spans 14 amino acids. After removal of 6 bases from V and 2 bases from J, the junction contained 8 bases not matched to a gene. CDR1 is DFQATT, CDR2 SNEGSKA, per germline (reference sequence).